The 19 T cell receptor beta chains reported below all come from one sample, sequenced in a study of OX40 agonist ivuxolimab in advanced cancers. Using immunoSEQ multiplex PCR, the repertoire was profiled, and TCRdb retains in-frame clones only, with some absent. This repertoire shows around 90,000 clones, about 90% found once; its top ten account for less than 8%. Material: CD4+ or CD8+ T cells sorted from blood, obtained in a trial of the OX40 agonist ivuxolimab. The origin of the receptors is an adult with an advanced solid tumor such as melanoma, head and neck, liver or kidney cancer.

The chain is built from TRBV5-6 and TRBJ1-1; possible D gene TRBD1, 6 bases. Germline V gene lookup returns CDR1 SGHDT and CDR2 YYEEEE. V lost 4 bases and J lost 0, with 13 bases in between. The CDR3 length is 15 residues. In DNA form, the CDR3 reads TGTGCCAGCAGCGCCGGGACAACCATGAACACTGAAGCTTTCTTT. Its protein is CASSAGTTMNTEAFF.

The CDR3 loop is CASSQEFRALGDEQFF. The CDR3 DNA reads TGTGCCAGCAGCCAAGAATTTCGGGCCCTTGGCGATGAGCAGTTCTTC. The chain has TRBV4-2 and TRBJ2-1; D is uncertain. The CDR3 spans 16 residues. Trimming stripped 0 bases from V and 8 bases from J, with 17 bases between. CDR1 is LGHNA, CDR2 YNFKEQ, per germline.

The chain combines TRBV19 with TRBJ2-3; 10 bases line up with TRBD2. Germline V lookup: CDR1 LNHDA, CDR2 SQIVND (reference sequence). The CDR3 runs 14 residues. The V gene end was trimmed by 5 bases and the J gene end by 6 bases; junction bases not matched to a gene: 5. CDR3 protein: CASSEREGWDTQYF. The CDR3 DNA sequence: TGTGCCAGTAGTGAGCGGGAGGGCTGGGATACGCAGTATTTT.

V gene TRBV5-1 combines with J gene TRBJ2-7; D gene uncertain. From germline, CDR1 is SGHRS and CDR2 YFSETQ. V was clipped by 4 bases and J by 2 bases, with 16 bases between them. The CDR3 spans 15 residues. CDR3 bases: TGCGCCAGCAGCCCAAGCACGTTGAAAACCTACGAGCAGTACTTC. Translating gives CASSPSTLKTYEQYF.

The chain employs TRBV6-5 and TRBJ2-7; D gene ambiguous. Looked up from germline, CDR1 is MNHEY and CDR2 is SVGAGI. The CDR3 totals 12 residues. Trimming removed 5 bases at V and 5 bases at J, with 10 bases between. The CDR3 reads CASSARTDEQYF. In nucleotides, the CDR3 is TGTGCCAGCAGTGCTAGAACTGACGAGCAGTACTTC.

The genes are TRBV29-1 and TRBJ2-3; no clear D. The germline CDR1 and CDR2 sequences are SQVTM and ANQGSEA. V was shortened by 1 base and J by 4 bases, with 15 bases between the two germline ends. This CDR3 is built from 15 residues. The CDR3 bases are TGCAGCGTTGAAGCGCTCCCTCTTATGCCAGATACGCAGTATTTT. The encoded protein is CSVEALPLMPDTQYF.

The CDR3 DNA is TGTGCCTCTACTTCGGGGGCCCTAGAGACCCAGTACTTC. This codes for CASTSGALETQYF. The chain uses TRBV30 and TRBJ2-5, with D tentatively TRBD1 or TRBD2 (6 bases each). Germline CDR1 GTSNPN, CDR2 SVGIG (reference sequence). Trimming left V 7 bases short and J 4 bases short, with 16 bases between. CDR3 length: 13 residues.

CDR3 sequence reads: CASSMGQTFF. The CDR3 DNA sequence: TGTGCCAGTAGTATGGGACAAACTTTCTTT. This chain connects TRBV19 to TRBJ1-1; tentatively, D is TRBD1 (6 bases). V was shortened by 3 bases and J by 12 bases, with 8 bases between the two germline ends. The CDR3 totals 10 residues. CDR1 and CDR2 (germline): LNHDA, SQIVND (reference sequence).

The V and J genes are TRBV5-4 and TRBJ2-1, with D possibly matching TRBD2 (6 bases). Looked up from germline, CDR1 is SGHNT and CDR2 is YYREEE (reference sequence). CDR3 length: 16 residues. The ends were cut back, 4 bases at V and 0 bases at J, with 14 bases in the middle. CDR3 region: CASSQEPGSSYNEQFF. CDR3 DNA: TGTGCCAGCAGCCAAGAACCCGGGAGCTCCTACAATGAGCAGTTCTTC.

The chain is built from TRBV9 and TRBJ1-4; TRBD1 aligns across 7 bases. CDR1 is SGDLS and CDR2 is YYNGEE in the germline V gene. The CDR3 runs to 14 residues. V trimming: 7 bases; J trimming: 4 bases; junction bases outside the gene matches: 7. The CDR3 nucleotides read TGTGCCAGCGGAGAGGGACAGCTTAATGAAAAACTGTTTTTT. Encoded protein: CASGEGQLNEKLFF.

V is TRBV6-5 and J is TRBJ2-4; 8 bases agree with TRBD1. There are 14 residues in the CDR3. The V gene's germline CDR1 is MNHEY and CDR2 SVGAGI. Losses at the gene ends were 3 bases for V and 3 bases for J; bases not matched to a gene: 1. This CDR3 is CASSYTGGKNIQYF. The CDR3 region has the DNA TGTGCCAGCAGTTATACAGGGGGCAAAAACATTCAGTACTTC.

As DNA, the CDR3 is TGTGCCAGCAGTGATACAGGGGAGGGCTATGGCTACACCTTC. Its translation is CASSDTGEGYGYTF. This rearrangement joins TRBV6-5 to TRBJ1-2; 7 bases agree with TRBD1. The CDR3 loop spans 14 amino acids. Germline assignment: CDR1 MNHEY and CDR2 SVGAGI. Unmatched junction bases numbered 7, after V lost 5 bases and J lost 4 bases.

This clone appeared a single time. The chain couples TRBV5-6 to TRBJ2-1; D possibly corresponds to TRBD2 (7 bases). CDR3 length: 12 amino acids. Trimming pared 1 base from V and 15 bases from J, leaving 14 bases between. Germline CDR1 and CDR2: SGHDT and YYEEEE. CDR3 nucleotides: TGTGCCAGCAGCTTGCTGGGGGGAGGGGGGTTCTTC. Amino acid sequence: CASSLLGGGGFF.

The chain is built from TRBV6-5 and TRBJ2-3, with D hard to call. The germline V gene encodes CDR1 MNHEY and CDR2 SVGAGI. Trimming took 8 bases from V and 6 from J, leaving 12 bases between them. The CDR3 loop spans 12 amino acids. In DNA form, the CDR3 reads TGTGCCAGCGGCACGGGTGGGGATACGCAGTATTTT. It encodes CASGTGGDTQYF.

The chain couples TRBV15 to TRBJ2-3, with D possibly being TRBD1 (5 bases). In germline, CDR1 is LNHNV, CDR2 YYDKDF (reference sequence). Trimming pared 1 base from V and 5 bases from J, leaving 10 bases between. The CDR3 sequence is 14 residues long. CDR3 residues: CATSRGAGQDTQYF. The DNA for the CDR3 is TGTGCCACCAGCAGAGGGGCAGGGCAAGATACGCAGTATTTT.

This rearrangement joins TRBV6-1 to TRBJ2-7; TRBD2 matches at 11 bases. Germline CDR1 reads MNHNS; CDR2 reads SASEGT. The CDR3 is 15 residues long. The V and J ends lost 3 bases and 5 bases, in that order; junction bases with no gene match: 6. CDR3 amino acids: CASSESILAGDEQYF. CDR3 bases: TGTGCCAGCAGTGAGAGTATACTAGCGGGAGACGAGCAGTACTTC.

By sample fraction, this clone is medium-sized. The rearrangement links TRBV19 to TRBJ1-5; the D gene is possibly TRBD1 (6 bases). This CDR3 has 14 residues. V was trimmed by 4 bases and J by 3 bases, leaving 10 bases between them. Germline V gene data show CDR1 as LNHDA and CDR2 as SQIVND (reference sequence). This CDR3 reads CASSNRVFNQPQHF. The DNA for the CDR3 is TGTGCCAGTAGTAACAGGGTATTCAATCAGCCCCAGCATTTT.

V usage is TRBV4-3 and J usage is TRBJ2-2; tentatively, D is TRBD2 (6 bases). The germline CDR1 and CDR2 sequences are LGHNA and YSLEER. V shed 6 bases and J shed 5 bases, with 13 bases lying between them. The CDR3 length is 14 residues. The DNA of the CDR3 is TGCGCCAGCAGAGCGGAGGCGGGAACCGGGGAGCTGTTTTTT. It encodes CASRAEAGTGELFF.

This clone was observed a single time. The chain has TRBV4-1 and TRBJ1-1, with TRBD1 matching over 7 bases. This CDR3 region has 16 residues. V shed 3 bases, J shed 7 bases, and the junction held 14 bases outside the gene matches. CDR1 is MGHRA, CDR2 YSYEKL, per germline. The CDR3 sequence is CASSQFGQVGQGEAFF. CDR3 DNA sequence: TGCGCCAGCAGCCAGTTCGGACAGGTCGGGCAGGGTGAAGCTTTCTTT.